This is a list of T cell receptor beta chains from one sample in a study of cytomegalovirus exposure and HLA in healthy donors. TCRdb's table, derived via immunoSEQ multiplex PCR, lists solely in-frame clones and lacks some. The table records roughly 100,000 clones, more than 70% of them present only once. The sample consisted of PBMCs. All receptors come from a female donor in good health and CMV-seronegative. Each CDR3 is given without its conserved first and last residue.

j_call v_call cdr3_aa
- TRBV30 AWSVRTSGSPYEQY
TRBJ1-5 TRBV27 ASSLGGWRGPGQPQH
TRBJ2-2 TRBV10-3 ATDRDRDAGELF
TRBJ1-1 TRBV30 ALSRGLGNTEAF
TRBJ2-1 TRBV6-1 ASSPTSGRANEQF
TRBJ1-4 TRBV4-2 ASSQDGSGGREKLF
TRBJ1-2 TRBV2 ASSLRGKGNT
TRBJ1-1 TRBV7-8 ASSPRQGRFTEAF
TRBJ2-7 TRBV7-4 ASALRPKGLAGYTSYEQY
TRBJ2-2 TRBV7-9 ANSFGWRGSGANTGELF
TRBJ2-1 TRBV5-1 ASSLVSSGQNEQF
TRBJ2-5 TRBV7-6 ASSLGQLQGETQY
TRBJ1-1 TRBV5-1 ASSPTTGNTEAF
TRBJ2-1 TRBV9 ASSPRWGDEQF
TRBJ2-7 TRBV4-3 ASSQHRVSEQY
TRBJ2-3 TRBV27 ASSLQGPSGRFLDTQY
TRBJ2-3 TRBV7-2 ASSSDQGRADTQY
TRBJ1-3 TRBV18 ASSPGTGVSGNTIY
TRBJ1-5 TRBV9 ASSVEQGAAQH
TRBJ2-1 TRBV11-3 ASSLDTGGLDNEQF
TRBJ2-7 TRBV7-9 ASSLGGQGDEQY
TRBJ2-1 TRBV7-9 ASSLGAYLVSGNEQF
TRBJ2-7 TRBV19 ASSEGTGGGPAEQY
TRBJ2-7 TRBV2 AIPHRDRPYEQY
TRBJ1-1 TRBV30 AWSGDSTTFAF
TRBJ1-1 TRBV21-1 ASRIYRSTEAF
TRBJ2-2 TRBV6-1 ASSESSWRGTGELF
TRBJ1-5 TRBV21-1 ASTPAGYRDQPQH
TRBJ2-1 TRBV5-1 ASSLNSGGDGYNEQF
TRBJ2-1 TRBV30 AWTSGNEQF
TRBJ2-1 TRBV6-1 ASSGRQGNYNEQF
TRBJ1-6 TRBV18 ASSPFQGAYSPLH
TRBJ2-1 TRBV18 ASSPTPRGGYNEQF
- TRBV7-8 ASSLGLGVYSYEQY
TRBJ1-2 TRBV6-5 ASSPPGQGYGYT
TRBJ2-3 TRBV7-9 ASSLATGQDGKDTQY
TRBJ2-2 TRBV6-4 ASSDSTGDTGELF
TRBJ1-1 TRBV7-9 ASSSTDTEAF
TRBJ1-1 TRBV5-1 ASSLKRQGNTEAF
TRBJ1-3 TRBV7-8 ASSTPTGKSSGNTIY
TRBJ2-1 TRBV7-2 ASSLFGESSGWNEQF
TRBJ2-7 TRBV7-9 ASSLGGQGARAYEQY